The clone carrying this T cell receptor (beta chain) was observed many times. This sample was taken from a study of T cells in Graves' hyperthyroidism and ophthalmopathy. V lost 6 bases, J lost 8 bases, and 22 bases lay in between. CDR3 length: 16 residues. CDR1 SGHTA and CDR2 FQGTGA come from the germline V gene. Amplified TCR beta CDR3 regions came from RNA transcripts. The study used the HTBI primer set for a first-round RT-PCR of the TCR CDR3. In TCRdb, the multiplex PCR reads were re-called with MiXCR into one record per CDR3 protein. This repertoire shows around 200,000 distinct CDR3 sequences, about 17% found once; its top ten account for about two fifths.

V and J are TRBV7-3 and TRBJ2-2, with a weak D call TRBD2 (7 bases). The TCR sequence derives from a man between 40 and 49 years old with Graves' hyperthyroidism. Sequenced: blood. The CDR3 reads CASSFDRNSGQGELFF. CDR3 nucleotide sequence: TGTGCCAGCAGTTTTGACAGGAATAGCGGGCAAGGGGAGCTGTTTTTT.